This is a list of T cell receptor beta chains from one sample in a study of T cell responses to AZD1222 COVID-19 vaccine. Repertoires were generated with immunoSEQ multiplex PCR, while TCRdb's copy carries only in-frame clones and drops some. The table shows under 150,000 clones, with about 82% occurring only once. Here the sequenced sample was peripheral blood, taken 28 days after the second dose of the MenACWY control vaccine. All receptors come from an adult who received the MenACWY meningococcal vaccine as a control. The CDR3 runs from the conserved cysteine through the conserved F or W. The D gene is left open where the match is weak. Not all rows give a size; the values are once, few, many and, for expanded clones, a class.

once | . | TRBJ2-2 | TRBV10-2 | CASGVRAGDGDTGELFF | TGCGCCAGCGGGGTTAGGGCAGGGGATGGGGACACCGGGGAGCTGTTTTTT
. | . | TRBJ1-1 | TRBV5-1 | CASSFRTGNTEAFF | TGCGCCAGCAGCTTCCGGACGGGGAACACTGAAGCTTTCTTT
. | . | TRBJ1-1 | TRBV3-1/TRBV3-2 | CASSPGFNTEAFF | TGTGCCAGCAGCCCAGGCTTTAACACTGAAGCTTTCTTT
. | . | TRBJ1-1 | TRBV6-5 | CASSYDDQANTEAFF | TGTGCCAGCAGTTATGACGACCAAGCGAACACTGAAGCTTTCTTT
. | . | TRBJ1-6 | TRBV6-4 | CASRDSDYNSPLHF | TGTGCCAGCAGGGACAGCGACTATAATTCACCCCTCCACTTT
. | . | TRBJ1-2 | TRBV4-1 | CASSQDVGAYGYTF | TGCGCCAGCAGCCAAGATGTAGGGGCCTATGGCTACACCTTC
. | . | TRBJ2-1 | TRBV4-2 | CASNDGGSYNEQFF | TGTGCCAGCAACGACGGGGGCTCCTACAATGAGCAGTTCTTC
. | . | TRBJ1-2 | TRBV5-8 | CASSLQGANYGYTF | TGTGCCAGCAGCCTCCAGGGAGCTAACTATGGCTACACCTTC
. | TRBD1 | TRBJ1-2 | TRBV3-1/TRBV3-2 | CASSQTLQGSPYGYTF | TGTGCCAGCAGCCAAACTCTACAGGGGTCTCCCTATGGCTACACCTTC
. | . | TRBJ1-2 | TRBV29-1 | CSLPRWVEGGYTF | TGCAGCCTACCCCGGTGGGTTGAGGGCGGCTACACCTTC
. | TRBD1 | TRBJ2-7 | TRBV10-1 | CASTGQGVYEQYF | TGCGCCAGCACCGGACAGGGAGTCTACGAGCAGTACTTC
. | TRBD1 | TRBJ1-5 | TRBV28 | CASSFHRGPGNQPQHF | TGTGCCAGCAGTTTCCACAGGGGGCCGGGTAATCAGCCCCAGCATTTT
. | TRBD1 | TRBJ1-1 | TRBV7-9 | CASSLTGNNTEAFF | TGTGCCAGCAGCTTGACAGGGAATAACACTGAAGCTTTCTTT
. | . | TRBJ1-5 | TRBV20-1 | CSAGDTNQPQHF | TGCAGTGCTGGTGACACCAATCAGCCCCAGCATTTT
few | TRBD1 | TRBJ1-5 | TRBV27 | CASSRGQGYNQPQHF | TGTGCCAGCAGCCGGGGACAGGGGTACAATCAGCCCCAGCATTTT
. | TRBD1 | TRBJ1-6 | TRBV9 | CASSVAGAGGGSPLHF | TGTGCCAGCAGCGTAGCGGGGGCAGGGGGAGGTTCACCCCTCCACTTT
once | . | TRBJ2-1 | TRBV12-3/TRBV12-4 | CASTPFVRNEQFF | TGTGCCAGCACCCCCTTCGTGAGAAATGAGCAGTTCTTC
. | . | TRBJ2-7 | TRBV13 | CASSSRGSLYEQYF | TGTGCCAGCAGCTCCCGGGGCAGTCTATACGAGCAGTACTTC
. | . | TRBJ1-5 | TRBV30 | CAWSVPIRGQGVNQPQHF | TGTGCCTGGAGTGTACCAATTAGAGGCCAAGGGGTAAATCAGCCCCAGCATTTT
few | TRBD1 | TRBJ2-2 | TRBV19 | CASRPRGRGTGELFF | TGTGCCAGTAGGCCCAGGGGGCGCGGCACCGGGGAGCTGTTTTTT
. | TRBD2 | TRBJ2-2 | TRBV27 | CASSFSGGGGELFF | TGTGCCAGCAGTTTCAGCGGGGGTGGCGGGGAGCTGTTTTTT
. | TRBD1 | TRBJ2-2 | TRBV6-6 | CASSPGQGLNTGELFF | TGTGCCAGCAGCCCGGGACAGGGCCTGAACACCGGGGAGCTGTTTTTT
. | . | TRBJ2-5 | TRBV6-2/TRBV6-3 | CASSTPSGRLETQYF | TGTGCCAGCAGTACTCCCTCCGGGAGATTGGAGACCCAGTACTTC
. | . | TRBJ2-7 | TRBV19 | CASRIKESTYEQYF | TGTGCCAGTAGGATAAAAGAGTCCACCTACGAGCAGTACTTC
. | . | TRBJ2-2 | TRBV11-2 | CASSLDFKGSETGELFF | TGTGCCAGCAGCTTAGATTTTAAAGGGTCGGAGACCGGGGAGCTGTTTTTT
. | . | TRBJ1-3 | TRBV27 | CASSLSGTLSGNTIYF | TGTGCCAGCAGTTTATCAGGGACCCTCTCTGGAAACACCATATATTTT
once | . | TRBJ1-2 | TRBV3-1/TRBV3-2 | CASSQSGGENGYTF | TGTGCCAGCAGCCAATCTGGAGGGGAGAATGGCTACACCTTC
. | . | TRBJ1-5 | TRBV12-5 | CASGLVPRSPQHF | TGTGCTAGTGGTTTGGTACCCCGGTCGCCCCAGCATTTT
. | . | TRBJ2-3 | TRBV28 | CASSSYGGPAGTDTQYF | TGTGCCAGCAGTTCCTATGGGGGGCCCGCGGGCACAGATACGCAGTATTTT
. | . | TRBJ1-4 | TRBV18 | CASSPPESINEKLFF | TGTGCCAGCTCACCACCGGAAAGCATTAATGAAAAACTGTTTTTT
. | . | TRBJ2-1 | TRBV9 | CASSVDPRGKNNEQFF | TGTGCCAGCAGCGTAGATCCGCGGGGTAAAAACAATGAGCAGTTCTTC
. | . | TRBJ1-1 | TRBV6-5 | CASSWTDNPMTEAFF | TGTGCCAGCAGTTGGACAGACAATCCGATGACTGAAGCTTTCTTT
once | TRBD1 | TRBJ2-2 | TRBV5-1 | CASSYDRVSNTGELFF | TGCGCCAGCAGCTACGACAGGGTATCCAACACCGGGGAGCTGTTTTTT
. | . | TRBJ2-1 | TRBV7-8 | CASSLAGEDNEQFF | TGTGCCAGCAGCTTAGCGGGAGAAGACAATGAGCAGTTCTTC
few | . | TRBJ2-1 | TRBV6-5 | CASKEAGSYNEQFF | TGTGCCAGCAAAGAGGCGGGCTCCTACAATGAGCAGTTCTTC
. | . | TRBJ1-5 | TRBV24-1 | CATSDWAGQPQHF | TGTGCCACCAGTGATTGGGCGGGTCAGCCCCAGCATTTT
few | . | TRBJ1-2 | TRBV5-8 | CASSLGRDYGYTF | TGTGCCAGCAGCTTGGGCAGGGACTATGGCTACACCTTC
. | . | TRBJ1-5 | TRBV6-6 | CASSPASGQPQHF | TGTGCCAGCAGTCCAGCCTCTGGACAGCCCCAGCATTTT
. | TRBD2 | TRBJ2-6 | TRBV3-1/TRBV3-2 | CASSPSGGSGANVLTF | TGTGCCAGCAGCCCCTCGGGAGGCTCTGGGGCCAACGTCCTGACTTTC
. | . | TRBJ2-3 | TRBV13 | CASSSRRASTDTQYF | TGTGCCAGCAGCTCACGGAGAGCTAGCACAGATACGCAGTATTTT
. | TRBD2 | TRBJ2-1 | TRBV5-8 | CASSSGTSGRNEQFF | TGTGCCAGCAGCTCCGGGACTAGCGGGAGGAATGAGCAGTTCTTC
. | TRBD1 | TRBJ1-6 | TRBV7-8 | CASKDGTAAPLHF | TGTGCCAGTAAAGACGGGACAGCAGCACCCCTCCACTTT
. | . | TRBJ2-7 | TRBV18 | CASSPQGSYEQYF | TGTGCCAGCTCACCACAGGGCTCCTACGAGCAGTACTTC
. | . | TRBJ1-2 | TRBV5-6 | CASSSIGGRTYGYTF | TGTGCCAGCAGCTCAATCGGGGGGCGCACCTATGGCTACACCTTC
. | TRBD2 | TRBJ2-3 | TRBV6-9 | CASSSSGRVPYTQYF | TGTGCCAGCAGTTCTAGCGGGAGGGTTCCATATACGCAGTATTTT
few | TRBD1 | TRBJ2-2 | TRBV25-1 | CASSELDRDTGELFF | TGTGCCAGCAGTGAGCTGGACAGGGACACCGGGGAGCTGTTTTTT
. | . | TRBJ1-2 | TRBV11-2 | CASSFGFGVGYTF | TGTGCCAGCAGCTTTGGGTTCGGAGTTGGCTACACCTTC
. | . | TRBJ2-2 | TRBV19 | CASSIGARASTGELFF | TGTGCCAGTAGTATAGGGGCCAGGGCTAGCACCGGGGAGCTGTTTTTT
. | . | TRBJ1-1 | TRBV6-4 | CASSDSSLNTEAFF | TGTGCCAGCAGTGACTCATCCCTGAACACTGAAGCTTTCTTT